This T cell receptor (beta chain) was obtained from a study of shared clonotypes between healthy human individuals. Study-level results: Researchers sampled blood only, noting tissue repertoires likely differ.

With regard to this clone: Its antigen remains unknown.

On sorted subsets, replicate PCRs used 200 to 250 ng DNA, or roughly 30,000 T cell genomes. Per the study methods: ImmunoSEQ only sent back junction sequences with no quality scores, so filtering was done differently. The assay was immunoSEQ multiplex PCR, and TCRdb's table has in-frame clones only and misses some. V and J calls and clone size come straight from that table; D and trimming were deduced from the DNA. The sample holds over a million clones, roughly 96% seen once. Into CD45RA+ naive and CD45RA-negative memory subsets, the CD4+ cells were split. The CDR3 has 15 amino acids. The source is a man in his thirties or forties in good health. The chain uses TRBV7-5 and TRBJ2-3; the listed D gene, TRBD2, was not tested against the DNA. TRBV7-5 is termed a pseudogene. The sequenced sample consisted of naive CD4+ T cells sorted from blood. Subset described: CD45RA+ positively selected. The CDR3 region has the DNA TGTGCCAGCAGCTCAAGGAGGAAGTCCACAGATACGCAGTATTTT. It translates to CASSSRRKSTDTQYF.